The clone carrying this T cell receptor (beta chain) was seen just once. The sample comes from a study of T cell responses to AZD1222 COVID-19 vaccine. Sequencing used immunoSEQ multiplex PCR; TCRdb keeps in-frame clones, though not all of them. The sample has about 120,000 clones, 70% to 90% seen once. Sequencing was performed on peripheral blood, taken on day 0 of AZD1222 vaccination. The sequence was obtained from an adult in good health.

DNA of the CDR3: TGTGCCAGCAGCTTCTTTATGCAGCAGAATGAAAAACTGTTTTTT. Translation: CASSFFMQQNEKLFF. V and J are TRBV5-4 and TRBJ1-4; D is ambiguous. The CDR3 sequence is 15 residues long. V lost 2 bases and J lost 5, with 13 bases in between. Germline V CDR1 and CDR2: SGHNT, YYREEE (reference sequence). Together with reference TRBV5-4 and TRBJ1-4, the CDR3 gives the full variable domain: ETGVTQSPTHLIKTRGQQVTLRCSSQSGHNTVSWYQQALGQGPQFIFQYYREEENGRGNFPPRFSGLQFPNYSSELNVNALELDDSALYLCASSFFMQQNEKLFFGSGTQLSVL.